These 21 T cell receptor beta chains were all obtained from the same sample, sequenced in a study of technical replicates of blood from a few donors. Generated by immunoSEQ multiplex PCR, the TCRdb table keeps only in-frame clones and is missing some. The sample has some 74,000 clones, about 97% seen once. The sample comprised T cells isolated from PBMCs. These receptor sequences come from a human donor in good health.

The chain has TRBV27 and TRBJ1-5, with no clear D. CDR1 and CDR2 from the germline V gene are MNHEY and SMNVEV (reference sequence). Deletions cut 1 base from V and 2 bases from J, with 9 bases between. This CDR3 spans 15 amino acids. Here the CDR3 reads CASSLLPGRNQPQHF. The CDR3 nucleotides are TGTGCCAGCAGTTTATTACCAGGTCGCAATCAGCCCCAGCATTTT.

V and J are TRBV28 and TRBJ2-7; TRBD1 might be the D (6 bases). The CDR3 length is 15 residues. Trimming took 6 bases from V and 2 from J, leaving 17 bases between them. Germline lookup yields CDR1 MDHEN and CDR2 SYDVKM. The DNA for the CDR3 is TGTGCCAGCAGCTTGGGGGCCCCCTCCCCCTACGAGCAGTACTTC. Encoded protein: CASSLGAPSPYEQYF.

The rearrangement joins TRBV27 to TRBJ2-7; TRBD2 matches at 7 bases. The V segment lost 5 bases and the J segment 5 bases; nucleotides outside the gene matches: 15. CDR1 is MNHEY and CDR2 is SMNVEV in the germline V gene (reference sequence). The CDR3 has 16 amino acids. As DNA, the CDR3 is TGTGCCAGCAGTACATGGACTAGAGGGGAAGTCGACGAGCAGTACTTC. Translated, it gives CASSTWTRGEVDEQYF.

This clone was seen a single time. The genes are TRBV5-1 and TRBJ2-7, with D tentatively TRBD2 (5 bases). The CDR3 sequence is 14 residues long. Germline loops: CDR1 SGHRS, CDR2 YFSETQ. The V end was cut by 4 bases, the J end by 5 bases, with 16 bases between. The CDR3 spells CASSLRTAGDEQYF. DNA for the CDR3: TGCGCCAGCAGCCTACGGACTGCCGGGGACGAGCAGTACTTC.

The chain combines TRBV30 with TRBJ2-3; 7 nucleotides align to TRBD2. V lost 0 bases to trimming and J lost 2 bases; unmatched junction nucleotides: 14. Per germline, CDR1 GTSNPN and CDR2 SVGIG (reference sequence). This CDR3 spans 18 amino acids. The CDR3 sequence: CAWSVGLGDYQSTDTQYF. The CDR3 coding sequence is TGTGCCTGGAGTGTAGGGTTAGGGGACTACCAATCCACAGATACGCAGTATTTT.

In DNA form, the CDR3 reads TGCGCCAGCAGCCAGACTGTCAATGAGCAGTTCTTC. Protein: CASSQTVNEQFF. The chain uses TRBV5-1 and TRBJ2-1; no definite D call. Germline loops: CDR1 SGHRS, CDR2 YFSETQ. Trimming took 4 bases from V and 6 from J, leaving 8 bases between them. This CDR3 region has 12 residues.

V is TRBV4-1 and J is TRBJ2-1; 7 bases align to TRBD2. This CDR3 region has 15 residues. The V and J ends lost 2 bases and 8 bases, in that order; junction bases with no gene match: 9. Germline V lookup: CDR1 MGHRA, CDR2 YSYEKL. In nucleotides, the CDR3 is TGCGCCAGCAGCCAACAATCACTAGCGAACGATGAGCAGTTCTTC. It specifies CASSQQSLANDEQFF.

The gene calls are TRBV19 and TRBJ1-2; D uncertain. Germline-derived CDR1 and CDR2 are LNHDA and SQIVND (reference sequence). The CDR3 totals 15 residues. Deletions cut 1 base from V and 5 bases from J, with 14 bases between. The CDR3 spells CASSIGGRNPYGYTF. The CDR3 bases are TGTGCCAGTAGTATAGGAGGGCGGAATCCATATGGCTACACCTTC.

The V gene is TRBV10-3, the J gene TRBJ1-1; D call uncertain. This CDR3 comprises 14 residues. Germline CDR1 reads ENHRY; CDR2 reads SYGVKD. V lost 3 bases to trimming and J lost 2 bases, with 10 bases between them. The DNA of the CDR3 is TGTGCCATCAGTGAATGGCAGGAAAACACTGAAGCTTTCTTT. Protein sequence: CAISEWQENTEAFF.

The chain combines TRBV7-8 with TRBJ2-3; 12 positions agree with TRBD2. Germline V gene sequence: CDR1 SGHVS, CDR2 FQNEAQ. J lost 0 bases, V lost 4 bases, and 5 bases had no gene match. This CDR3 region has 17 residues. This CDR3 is CASSYGLAGTSTDTQYF. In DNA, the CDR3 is TGTGCCAGCAGCTACGGACTAGCGGGAACTAGCACAGATACGCAGTATTTT.

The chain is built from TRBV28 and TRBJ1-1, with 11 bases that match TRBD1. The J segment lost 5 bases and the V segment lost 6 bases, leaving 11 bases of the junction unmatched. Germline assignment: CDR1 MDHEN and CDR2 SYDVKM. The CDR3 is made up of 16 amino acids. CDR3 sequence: CASSETGQGGITEAFF. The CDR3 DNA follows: TGTGCCAGCAGCGAGACGGGACAGGGGGGTATAACTGAAGCTTTCTTT.

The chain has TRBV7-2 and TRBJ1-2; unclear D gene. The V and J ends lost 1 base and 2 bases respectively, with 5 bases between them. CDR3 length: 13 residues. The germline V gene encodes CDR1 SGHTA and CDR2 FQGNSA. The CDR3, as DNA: TGTGCCAGCAGCTTAGGACAAAACTATGGCTACACCTTC. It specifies CASSLGQNYGYTF. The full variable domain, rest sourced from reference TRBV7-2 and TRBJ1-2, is GAGVSQSPSNKVTEKGKDVELRCDPISGHTALYWYRQSLGQGLEFLIYFQGNSAPDKSGLPSDRFSAERTGGSVSTLTIQRTQQEDSAVYLCASSLGQNYGYTFGSGTRLTVV.

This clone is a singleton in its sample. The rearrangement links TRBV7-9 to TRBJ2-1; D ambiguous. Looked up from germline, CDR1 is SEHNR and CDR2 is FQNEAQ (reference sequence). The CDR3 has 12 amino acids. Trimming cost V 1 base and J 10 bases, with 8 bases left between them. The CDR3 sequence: CASSLGLQEQFF. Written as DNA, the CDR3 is TGTGCCAGCAGCTTAGGGTTACAGGAGCAGTTCTTC.

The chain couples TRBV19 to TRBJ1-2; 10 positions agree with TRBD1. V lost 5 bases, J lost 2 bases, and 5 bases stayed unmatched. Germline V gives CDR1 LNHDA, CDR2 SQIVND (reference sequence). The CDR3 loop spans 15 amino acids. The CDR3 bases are TGTGCCAGTAGTCCGAGACAGGGGGCGAACTATGGCTACACCTTC. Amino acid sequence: CASSPRQGANYGYTF.

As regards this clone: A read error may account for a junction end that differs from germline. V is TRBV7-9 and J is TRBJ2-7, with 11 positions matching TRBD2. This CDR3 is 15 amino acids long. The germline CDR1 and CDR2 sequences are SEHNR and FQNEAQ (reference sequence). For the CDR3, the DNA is TGTGCCAGCAGTTTAGCGGGAGGGAAAGACTACGAGCAGTACTTC. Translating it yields CASSLAGGKDYEQYF.

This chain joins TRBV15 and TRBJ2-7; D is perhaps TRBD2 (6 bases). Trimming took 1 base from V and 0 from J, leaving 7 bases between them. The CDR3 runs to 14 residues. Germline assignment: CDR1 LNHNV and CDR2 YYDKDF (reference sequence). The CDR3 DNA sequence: TGTGCCACCAGCAGAGCCGGGAGCTCCTACGAGCAGTACTTC. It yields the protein CATSRAGSSYEQYF.

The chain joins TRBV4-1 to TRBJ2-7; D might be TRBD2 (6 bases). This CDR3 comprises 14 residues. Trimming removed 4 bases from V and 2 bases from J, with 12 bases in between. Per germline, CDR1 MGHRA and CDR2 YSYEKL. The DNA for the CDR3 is TGCGCCAGCAGCCCCCGGGAGTCCGCCTACGAGCAGTACTTC. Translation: CASSPRESAYEQYF.

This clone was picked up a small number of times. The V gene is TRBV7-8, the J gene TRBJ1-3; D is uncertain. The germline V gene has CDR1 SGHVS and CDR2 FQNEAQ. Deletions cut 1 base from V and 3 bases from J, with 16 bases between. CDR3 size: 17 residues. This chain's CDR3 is CASSLEFGLVLGNTIYF. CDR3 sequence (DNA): TGTGCCAGCAGCTTAGAGTTCGGGTTAGTCCTTGGAAACACCATATATTTT.

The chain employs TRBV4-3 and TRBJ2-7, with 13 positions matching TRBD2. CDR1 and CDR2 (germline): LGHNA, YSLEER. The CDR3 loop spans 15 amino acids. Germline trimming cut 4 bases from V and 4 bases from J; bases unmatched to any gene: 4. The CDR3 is CASSPGLAGSYEQYF. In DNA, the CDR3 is TGCGCCAGCAGCCCGGGACTAGCGGGAAGTTACGAGCAGTACTTC.

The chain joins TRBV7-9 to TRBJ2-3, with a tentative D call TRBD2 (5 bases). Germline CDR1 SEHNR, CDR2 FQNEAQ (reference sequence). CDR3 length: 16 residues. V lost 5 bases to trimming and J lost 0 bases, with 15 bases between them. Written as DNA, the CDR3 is TGTGCCAGCAGCGCCCCCTATAGGGAGAGCACAGATACGCAGTATTTT. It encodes CASSAPYRESTDTQYF.

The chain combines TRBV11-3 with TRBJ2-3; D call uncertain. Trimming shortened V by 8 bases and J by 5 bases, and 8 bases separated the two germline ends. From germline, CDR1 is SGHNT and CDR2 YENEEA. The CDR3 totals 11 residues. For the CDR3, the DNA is TGTGCCAGCGGGTCGGGAGATACGCAGTATTTT. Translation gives CASGSGDTQYF.